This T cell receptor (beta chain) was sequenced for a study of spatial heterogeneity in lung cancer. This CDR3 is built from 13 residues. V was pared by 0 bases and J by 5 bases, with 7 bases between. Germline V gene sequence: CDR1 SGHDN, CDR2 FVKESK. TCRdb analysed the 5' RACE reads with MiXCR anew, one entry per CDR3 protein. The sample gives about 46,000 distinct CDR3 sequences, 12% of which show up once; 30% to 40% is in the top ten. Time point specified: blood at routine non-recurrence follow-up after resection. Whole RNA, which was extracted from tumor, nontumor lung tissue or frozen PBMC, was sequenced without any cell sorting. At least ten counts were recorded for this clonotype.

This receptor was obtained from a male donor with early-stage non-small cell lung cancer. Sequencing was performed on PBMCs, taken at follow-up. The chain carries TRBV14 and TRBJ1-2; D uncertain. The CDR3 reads CASSQDPGYGYTF. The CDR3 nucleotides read TGTGCCAGCAGCCAAGATCCGGGGTATGGCTACACCTTC.